Sequencing of this T cell receptor beta chain was carried out in a study of blood T cell repertoires in COVID-19. CDR3 size: 13 residues. The V gene's germline CDR1 is LNHDA and CDR2 SQIVND (reference sequence). V lost 6 bases to trimming and J lost 5 bases; unmatched junction nucleotides: 4. Sequencing was performed with immunoSEQ multiplex PCR; in TCRdb, only in-frame clones are kept and a portion is missing. There are fewer than 350,000 clones in the sample; roughly 89% occur only once, and about 5% lies in the top ten. Sequenced input: PBMCs or T cells enriched from blood (not recorded which). The J gene is TRBJ2-5, the V gene TRBV19; 9 nucleotides align to TRBD1. This TCR came from a man aged 55 to 70 who had recovered from COVID-19. CDR3 DNA: TGTGCCAGTAGCGGACAGGGGTGGGAGACCCAGTACTTC. Translating gives CASSGQGWETQYF.